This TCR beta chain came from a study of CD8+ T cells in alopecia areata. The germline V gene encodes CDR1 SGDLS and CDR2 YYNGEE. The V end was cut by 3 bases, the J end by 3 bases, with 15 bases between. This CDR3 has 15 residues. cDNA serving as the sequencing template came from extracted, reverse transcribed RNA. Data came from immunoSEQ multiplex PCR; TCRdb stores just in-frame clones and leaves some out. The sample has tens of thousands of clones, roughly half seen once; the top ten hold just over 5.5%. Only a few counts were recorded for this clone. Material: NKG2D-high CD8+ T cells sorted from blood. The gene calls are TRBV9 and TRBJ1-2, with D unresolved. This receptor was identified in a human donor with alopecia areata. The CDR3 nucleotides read TGTGCCAGCAGCGCTCACCTTGGGGTGGACTATGGCTACACCTTC. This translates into CASSAHLGVDYGYTF.